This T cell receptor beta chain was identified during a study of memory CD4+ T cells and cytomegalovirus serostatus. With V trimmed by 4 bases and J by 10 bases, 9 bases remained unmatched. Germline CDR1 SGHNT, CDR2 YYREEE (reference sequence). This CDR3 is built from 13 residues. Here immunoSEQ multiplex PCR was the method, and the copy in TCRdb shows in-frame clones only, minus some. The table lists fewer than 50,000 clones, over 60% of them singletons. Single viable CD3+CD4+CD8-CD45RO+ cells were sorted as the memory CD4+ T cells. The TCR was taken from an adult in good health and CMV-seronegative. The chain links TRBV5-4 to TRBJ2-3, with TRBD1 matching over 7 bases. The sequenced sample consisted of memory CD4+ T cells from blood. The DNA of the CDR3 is TGTGCCAGCAGCCCGGGCGACAGGGTGGCGCAGTATTTT. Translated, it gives CASSPGDRVAQYF.